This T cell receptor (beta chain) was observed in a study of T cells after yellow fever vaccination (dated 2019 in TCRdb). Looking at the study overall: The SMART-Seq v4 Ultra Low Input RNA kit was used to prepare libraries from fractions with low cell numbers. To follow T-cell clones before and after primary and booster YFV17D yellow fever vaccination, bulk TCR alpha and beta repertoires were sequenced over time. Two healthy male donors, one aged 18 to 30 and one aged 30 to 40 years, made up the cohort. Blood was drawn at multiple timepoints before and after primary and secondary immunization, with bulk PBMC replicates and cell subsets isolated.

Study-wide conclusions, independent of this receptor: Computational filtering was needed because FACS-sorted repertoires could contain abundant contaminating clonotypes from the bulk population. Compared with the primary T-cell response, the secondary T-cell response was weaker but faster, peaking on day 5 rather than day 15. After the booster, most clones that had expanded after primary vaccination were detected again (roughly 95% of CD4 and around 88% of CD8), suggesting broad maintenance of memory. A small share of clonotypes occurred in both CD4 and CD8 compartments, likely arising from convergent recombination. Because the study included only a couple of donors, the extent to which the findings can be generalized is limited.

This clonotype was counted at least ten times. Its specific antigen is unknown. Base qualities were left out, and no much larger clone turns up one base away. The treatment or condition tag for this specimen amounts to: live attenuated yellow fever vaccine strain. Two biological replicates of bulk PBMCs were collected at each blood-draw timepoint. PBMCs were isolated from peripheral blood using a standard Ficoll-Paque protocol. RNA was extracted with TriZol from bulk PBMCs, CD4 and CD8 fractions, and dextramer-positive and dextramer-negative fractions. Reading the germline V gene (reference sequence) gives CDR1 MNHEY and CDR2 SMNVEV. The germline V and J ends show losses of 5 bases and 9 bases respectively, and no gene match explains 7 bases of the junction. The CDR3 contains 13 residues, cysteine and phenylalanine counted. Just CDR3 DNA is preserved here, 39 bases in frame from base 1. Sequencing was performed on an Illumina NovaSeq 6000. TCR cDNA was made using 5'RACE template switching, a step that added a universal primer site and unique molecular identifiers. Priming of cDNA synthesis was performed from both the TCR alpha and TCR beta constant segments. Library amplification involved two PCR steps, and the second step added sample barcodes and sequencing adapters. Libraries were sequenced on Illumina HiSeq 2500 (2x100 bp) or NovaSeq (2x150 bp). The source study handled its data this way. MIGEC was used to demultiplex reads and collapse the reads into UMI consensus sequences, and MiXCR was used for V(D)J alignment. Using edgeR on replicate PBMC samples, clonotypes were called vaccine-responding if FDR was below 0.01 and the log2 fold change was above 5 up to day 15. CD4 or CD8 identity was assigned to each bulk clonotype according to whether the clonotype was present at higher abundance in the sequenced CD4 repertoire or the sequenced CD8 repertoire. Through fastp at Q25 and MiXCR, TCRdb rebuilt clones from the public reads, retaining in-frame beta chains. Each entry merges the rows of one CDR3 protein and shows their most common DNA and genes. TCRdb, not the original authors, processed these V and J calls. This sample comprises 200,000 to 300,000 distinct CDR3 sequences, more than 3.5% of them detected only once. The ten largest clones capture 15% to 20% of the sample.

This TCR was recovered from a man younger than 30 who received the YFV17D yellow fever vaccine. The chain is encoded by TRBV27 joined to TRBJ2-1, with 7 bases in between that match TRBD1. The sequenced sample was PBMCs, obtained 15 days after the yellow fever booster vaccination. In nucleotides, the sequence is TGTGCCAGCAGTGCCTCACAGGGGATTGAGCAGTTCTTC. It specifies CASSASQGIEQFF.